This TCR beta chain came from a study of monozygotic twins with inflammatory bowel disease. Study-wide points: IBD patients, compared with healthy twins, shared fewer clonotypes with others (especially with disease activity).

With regard to this clonotype: Its antigen is currently unknown.

The CDR3 has 16 amino acids. CDR1 and CDR2 (germline): MDHEN, SYDVKM. Both the TCRalpha cDNA and the TCRbeta cDNA were taken through two nested PCRs, lasting 16 and 9 cycles. From the 5' RACE reads, TCRdb lists one entry per CDR3 protein and no DNA. The specimen's table records about 450,000 distinct CDR3 sequences. This receptor was taken from a human donor with ulcerative colitis or Crohn's disease, or a healthy co-twin of an affected twin (not recorded which). J is TRBJ2-1 and V is TRBV28. Sample: blood. The CDR3 sequence: CASSLLVAASYNEQFF.